The present entry profiles one T cell receptor beta chain with its context. These data originate in a study of cytomegalovirus exposure and HLA in healthy donors. The PCR employed 60 Vbeta primers together with 13 Jbeta primers. Data came from immunoSEQ multiplex PCR; TCRdb stores just in-frame clones and leaves some out. The table shows roughly 110,000 clones, with about four fifths occurring only once. This CDR3 is built from 17 residues. After removal of 6 bases from V and 0 bases from J, the junction contained 4 bases not matched to a gene. CDR1 is KGHSH, CDR2 LQKENI, per germline. The chain recombines TRBV18 with TRBJ2-6; TRBD1 matches at 11 bases. Sequenced sample: PBMCs. This receptor was obtained from a man younger than 40 in good health and CMV-seropositive. The CDR3 spells CASSAGTGGSGANVLTF. The CDR3 region has the DNA TGTGCCAGCTCTGCCGGGACAGGGGGCTCTGGGGCCAACGTCCTGACTTTC.